Below are 26 T cell receptor beta chains sequenced from a single sample in a study of untreated major depressive disorder (dated by TCRdb to 2016 to 2018). Overall results and qualifications from the work: Sequencing confirmed higher TRBV05-01 (Vbeta 5.1) usage among CD4+ T cells of depressed patients than controls, with p = 0.040 in a one-tailed test.

The receptor library was made with the immunoSEQ multiplex PCR assay. The source is immuneACCESS, and TCRdb retained only in-frame sequences with V and J called. Part of the clones is not carried over; for the studies checked, unresolved V genes explain less than half of this, and the remainder is unexplained. The sample contains some 25,000 clones, about 89% of them found a single time. The ten largest clones add up to roughly 0.72% of the sample. Their cognate antigens are unknown. Sequenced sample: CD4+ T cells from PBMCs. These receptors all come from a woman in her 30s with major depressive disorder.

The chain carries TRBV11-2 and TRBJ2-7; 7 bases match TRBD1. The CDR3 is 14 residues long. V lost 6 bases, J lost 3 bases, and 8 bases stayed unmatched. CDR1 is SGHAT and CDR2 is FQNNGV in the germline V gene. The CDR3 is CASRENAGGYEQYF. The CDR3 region has the DNA TGTGCCAGCAGGGAAAACGCAGGGGGCTACGAGCAGTACTTC.

The genes are TRBV6-5 and TRBJ1-1; 8 positions agree with TRBD1. CDR1 is MNHEY, CDR2 SVGAGI, per germline. The CDR3 runs to 14 residues. V lost 7 bases, J lost 7 bases, and 11 bases stayed unmatched. The CDR3 is CASIQGARGNEAFF. CDR3 coding DNA: TGTGCCAGCATCCAGGGGGCGCGTGGCAATGAAGCTTTCTTT.

The chain joins TRBV11-2 to TRBJ2-3; D is uncertain. The CDR3 consists of 12 residues. The germline V and J ends were trimmed by 7 bases and 0 bases, with 5 bases remaining between them. Germline lookup yields CDR1 SGHAT and CDR2 FQNNGV. In DNA form, the CDR3 reads TGTGCCAGCACCCCTAGCACAGATACGCAGTATTTT. It encodes CASTPSTDTQYF.

This clone appeared once. The V and J genes are TRBV29-1 and TRBJ2-3, with TRBD1 identical over 9 bases. Germline V CDR1 and CDR2: SQVTM, ANQGSEA. The J segment lost 5 bases and the V segment lost 6 bases, leaving 9 bases of the junction unmatched. The CDR3 consists of 14 residues. In nucleotides, the CDR3 is TGCAGCGTGTTCGGGACAGGGTTTGGAGATACGCAGTATTTT. Translation: CSVFGTGFGDTQYF.

The chain carries TRBV5-1 and TRBJ2-7, with D perhaps TRBD2 (5 bases). This CDR3 is built from 15 residues. Germline assignment: CDR1 SGHRS and CDR2 YFSETQ. Trimming removed 5 bases from V and 0 bases from J, with 15 bases in between. The CDR3 DNA is TGCGCCAGCAGAGCTGCGGGCGATAGCTCCTACGAGCAGTACTTC. This sequence encodes CASRAAGDSSYEQYF.

V and J are TRBV11-3 and TRBJ2-5; D is ambiguous. The V and J ends lost 5 bases and 3 bases respectively, with 10 bases between them. This CDR3 spans 13 amino acids. Germline values: CDR1 SGHNT, CDR2 YENEEA. CDR3 sequence (DNA): TGTGCCAGCAGCCCCACAAGGGAAGAGACCCAGTACTTC. This translates into CASSPTREETQYF.

This sequence joins TRBV5-4 and TRBJ2-5; D may be TRBD1 (6 bases). The V gene's germline CDR1 is SGHNT and CDR2 YYREEE (reference sequence). The CDR3 totals 13 residues. Trimming cost V 2 bases and J 2 bases, with 7 bases left between them. The CDR3 reads CASSFGTQETQYF. Written as DNA, the CDR3 is TGTGCCAGCAGCTTTGGGACACAAGAGACCCAGTACTTC.

The chain carries TRBV19 and TRBJ1-4; D unclear. Germline V gives CDR1 LNHDA, CDR2 SQIVND (reference sequence). The germline V and J ends were trimmed by 4 bases and 5 bases, with 11 bases remaining between them. This CDR3 has 14 residues. In nucleotides, the CDR3 is TGTGCCAGTAGTAAGAAGGGCGGGAATGAAAAACTGTTTTTT. Its translation: CASSKKGGNEKLFF.

This rearrangement joins TRBV18 to TRBJ1-1; possible D gene TRBD1, 5 bases. This CDR3 is 16 amino acids long. Germline-derived CDR1 and CDR2 are KGHSH and LQKENI. V was cut by 5 bases and J by 4 bases, with 20 bases left in between. The CDR3: CASSRSDGGGGTEAFF. The CDR3 DNA follows: TGTGCCAGCTCAAGATCGGACGGCGGCGGGGGCACTGAAGCTTTCTTT.

The gene calls are TRBV6-1 and TRBJ1-5; 8 nucleotides line up with TRBD1. Germline CDR1 reads MNHNS; CDR2 reads SASEGT. The CDR3 is made up of 15 amino acids. V trimming: 0 bases; J trimming: 4 bases; junction bases outside the gene matches: 2. The CDR3 DNA follows: TGTGCCAGCAGTGAAGCGTGGACAGGGAATCAGCCCCAGCATTTT. Translated: CASSEAWTGNQPQHF.

This clone was counted once. J is TRBJ1-1 and V is TRBV19; D gene uncertain. The CDR3 has 15 amino acids. Germline V CDR1 and CDR2: LNHDA, SQIVND (reference sequence). The V gene lost 5 bases and the J gene lost 0 bases, with 13 bases spanning the gap. The CDR3 region has the DNA TGTGCCAGTAGTGATCCCGGACGGCTGAACACTGAAGCTTTCTTT. This sequence encodes CASSDPGRLNTEAFF.

This chain joins TRBV15 and TRBJ1-5; a possible D gene is TRBD1 (5 bases). The V and J ends lost 2 bases and 2 bases respectively, with 7 bases between them. This CDR3 is 14 amino acids long. The germline V gene encodes CDR1 LNHNV and CDR2 YYDKDF (reference sequence). The CDR3 DNA sequence: TGTGCCACCAGCAGACCGGGGGGCAATCAGCCCCAGCATTTT. It translates to CATSRPGGNQPQHF.

The chain couples TRBV4-1 to TRBJ2-7; D not certain. Germline V gene lookup returns CDR1 MGHRA and CDR2 YSYEKL. Trimming took 0 bases from V and 0 from J, leaving 9 bases between them. This CDR3 is built from 15 residues. CDR3 in DNA: TGCGCCAGCAGCCAAGAAGTTGGTATCTCCTACGAGCAGTACTTC. This translates into CASSQEVGISYEQYF.

J is TRBJ1-2 and V is TRBV6-5; possible D gene TRBD1, 6 bases. CDR3 length equals 16 residues. Germline lookup yields CDR1 MNHEY and CDR2 SVGAGI. V lost 2 bases and J lost 4, with 17 bases in between. The CDR3 region has the DNA TGTGCCAGCAGTTACACAGGGACGGTCACCACCTATGGCTACACCTTC. Translating gives CASSYTGTVTTYGYTF.

Here the CDR3 reads CASSQVEGGYTF. CDR3 nucleotide sequence: TGCGCCAGCAGCCAAGTGGAAGGTGGCTACACCTTC. This chain links TRBV4-3 with TRBJ1-2; D uncertain. V was shortened by 1 base and J by 7 bases, with 7 bases between the two germline ends. This CDR3 has 12 amino acids. The germline gives CDR1 LGHNA, CDR2 YSLEER.

V usage is TRBV7-8 and J usage is TRBJ2-7; 7 bases match TRBD1. CDR3 length: 14 amino acids. The trim removed 5 bases at V and 0 bases at J, leaving 4 bases unmatched. The germline gives CDR1 SGHVS, CDR2 FQNEAQ. The CDR3 sequence is CASSLGQVSYEQYF. CDR3 in DNA: TGTGCCAGCAGCCTAGGACAGGTCTCCTACGAGCAGTACTTC.

The V call is TRBV11-1, the J call TRBJ2-1; D is ambiguous. Trimming shortened V by 2 bases and J by 4 bases, and 12 bases separated the two germline ends. The CDR3 totals 15 residues. Germline assignment: CDR1 SGHAT and CDR2 FQDESV (reference sequence). The CDR3 DNA is TGTGCCAGCAGCTTATTATCGACCGCGTACAATGAGCAGTTCTTC. This translates into CASSLLSTAYNEQFF.

The chain has TRBV6-6 and TRBJ2-2, with 8 bases that match TRBD1. CDR1 MNHNY and CDR2 SVGAGI come from the germline V gene (reference sequence). Losses at the gene ends were 2 bases for V and 7 bases for J; bases not matched to a gene: 6. CDR3 length: 15 residues. As DNA, the CDR3 is TGTGCCAGCAGTTACGTCGGACAGGGCGTCGGGGAGCTGTTTTTT. Protein sequence: CASSYVGQGVGELFF.

V gene TRBV11-2 combines with J gene TRBJ1-3; maybe TRBD1 (6 bases). The germline CDR1 and CDR2 sequences are SGHAT and FQNNGV. The CDR3 sequence is 14 residues long. V was cut by 1 base and J by 9 bases, with 13 bases left in between. In DNA form, the CDR3 reads TGTGCCAGCAGCTTAGCACAGGGAGGCGGCACCATATATTTT. Its protein product is CASSLAQGGGTIYF.

V and J are TRBV5-1 and TRBJ1-2; D is possibly TRBD1 (6 bases). Germline-derived CDR1 and CDR2 are SGHRS and YFSETQ. CDR3 length: 12 amino acids. Trimming left V 3 bases short and J 8 bases short, with 11 bases between. In nucleotides, the CDR3 is TGCGCCAGCAGCTCTACGGGGGGCGGCTACACCTTC. The encoded protein is CASSSTGGGYTF.

The rearrangement uses TRBV18 and TRBJ2-5; D gene uncertain. Germline-derived CDR1 and CDR2 are KGHSH and LQKENI. The CDR3 contains 13 residues. Trimming shortened V by 5 bases and J by 2 bases, and 9 bases separated the two germline ends. CDR3 protein: CASSLSLQETQYF. DNA of the CDR3: TGTGCCAGCTCATTGTCGCTTCAAGAGACCCAGTACTTC.

This clone was observed a single time. V gene TRBV9 combines with J gene TRBJ2-1; a weak D match, TRBD2 (6 bases). Between the trimmed V and J ends, which lost 0 bases and 3 bases, there was a span of 7 bases. The germline CDR1 and CDR2 sequences are SGDLS and YYNGEE. CDR3 length: 14 residues. The CDR3 is CASSVGGGYNEQFF. The CDR3, as DNA: TGTGCCAGCAGCGTAGGGGGAGGCTACAATGAGCAGTTCTTC.

The rearrangement uses TRBV5-1 and TRBJ1-1, with D possibly being TRBD1 (6 bases). The germline V gene encodes CDR1 SGHRS and CDR2 YFSETQ. CDR3 size: 17 residues. V was clipped by 0 bases and J by 4 bases, with 19 bases between them. The CDR3 DNA sequence: TGCGCCAGCAGCTTGGTTGTAGTCGGGGGCTCAAGCACTGAAGCTTTCTTT. The encoded protein is CASSLVVVGGSSTEAFF.

The chain links TRBV7-2 to TRBJ2-1; D gene unclear. The CDR3 is made up of 13 amino acids. With 0 bases removed from V and 12 bases from J, the gap between germline ends came to 12 bases. Per the germline V gene, CDR1 is SGHTA and CDR2 is FQGNSA. The CDR3 DNA is TGTGCCAGCAGCTTAGCGTTAAAAGCAGGGCAGTTCTTC. The encoded protein is CASSLALKAGQFF. Combining the CDR3 with reference TRBV7-2 and TRBJ2-1 gives the whole variable domain GAGVSQSPSNKVTEKGKDVELRCDPISGHTALYWYRQSLGQGLEFLIYFQGNSAPDKSGLPSDRFSAERTGGSVSTLTIQRTQQEDSAVYLCASSLALKAGQFFGPGTRLTVL.

CDR3: CASSPLGTSYEQYF. The CDR3 DNA is TGTGCCAGCTCACCTCTCGGAACGTCCTACGAGCAGTACTTC. This chain uses TRBV18 with TRBJ2-7; D gene uncertain. This CDR3 has 14 amino acids. V dropped 3 bases and J dropped 1 base, with 10 bases sitting between them. Germline-derived CDR1 and CDR2 are KGHSH and LQKENI.

CDR3 protein: CASSFEGYGYTF. In DNA, the CDR3 is TGTGCCAGCAGCTTCGAAGGCTATGGCTACACCTTC. The chain combines TRBV5-8 with TRBJ1-2; unclear D gene. CDR1 is SGHTS, CDR2 YDEGEE, per germline. The CDR3 is 12 amino acids. Trimming shortened V by 2 bases and J by 4 bases, and 6 bases separated the two germline ends.